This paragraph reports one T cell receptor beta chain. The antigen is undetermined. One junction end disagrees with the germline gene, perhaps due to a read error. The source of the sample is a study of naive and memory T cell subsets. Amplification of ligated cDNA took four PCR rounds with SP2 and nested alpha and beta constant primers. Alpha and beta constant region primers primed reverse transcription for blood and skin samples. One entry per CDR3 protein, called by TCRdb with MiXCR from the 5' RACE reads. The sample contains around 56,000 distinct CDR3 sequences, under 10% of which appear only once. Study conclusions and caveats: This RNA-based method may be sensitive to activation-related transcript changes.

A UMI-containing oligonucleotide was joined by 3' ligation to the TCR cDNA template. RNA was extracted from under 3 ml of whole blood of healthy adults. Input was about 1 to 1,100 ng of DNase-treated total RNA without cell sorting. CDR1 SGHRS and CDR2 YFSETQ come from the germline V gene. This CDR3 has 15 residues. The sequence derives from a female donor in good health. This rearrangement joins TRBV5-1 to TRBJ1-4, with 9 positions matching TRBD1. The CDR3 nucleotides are TGCGCCAGCAGCCCACCACAGGGGGCACCCGAAACACTGTTTTTT. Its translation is CASSPPQGAPETLFF.